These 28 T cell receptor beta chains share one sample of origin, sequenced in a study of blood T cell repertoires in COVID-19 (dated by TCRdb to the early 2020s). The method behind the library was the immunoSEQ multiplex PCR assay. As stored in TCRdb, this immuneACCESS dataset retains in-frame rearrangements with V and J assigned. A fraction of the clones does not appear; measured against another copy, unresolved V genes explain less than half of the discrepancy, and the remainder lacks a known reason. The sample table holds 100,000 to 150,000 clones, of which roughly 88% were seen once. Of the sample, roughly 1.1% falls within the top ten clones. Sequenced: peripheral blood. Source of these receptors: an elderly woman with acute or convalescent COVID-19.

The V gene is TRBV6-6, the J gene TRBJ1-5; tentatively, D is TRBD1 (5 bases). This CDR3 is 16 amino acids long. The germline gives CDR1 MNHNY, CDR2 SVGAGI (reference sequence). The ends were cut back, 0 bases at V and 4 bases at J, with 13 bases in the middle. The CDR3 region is CASSYSERGRNQPQHF. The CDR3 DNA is TGTGCCAGCAGTTACTCAGAAAGGGGTCGTAATCAGCCCCAGCATTTT.

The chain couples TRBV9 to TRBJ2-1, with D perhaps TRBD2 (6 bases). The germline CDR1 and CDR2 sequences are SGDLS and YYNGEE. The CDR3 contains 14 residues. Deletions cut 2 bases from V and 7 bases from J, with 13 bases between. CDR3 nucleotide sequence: TGTGCCAGCAGCGTGGGCCCCCGGGGGAATGAGCAGTTCTTC. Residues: CASSVGPRGNEQFF.

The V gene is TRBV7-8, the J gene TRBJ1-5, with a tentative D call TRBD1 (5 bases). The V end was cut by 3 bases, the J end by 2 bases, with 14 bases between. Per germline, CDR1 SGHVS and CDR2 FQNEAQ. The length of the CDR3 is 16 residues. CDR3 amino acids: CASSLSLGVGNQPQHF. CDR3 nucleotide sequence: TGTGCCAGCAGCTTGAGTCTAGGGGTGGGCAATCAGCCCCAGCATTTT. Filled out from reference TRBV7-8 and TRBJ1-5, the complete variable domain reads GAGVSQSPRYKVAKRGQDVALRCDPISGHVSLFWYQQALGQGPEFLTYFQNEAQLDKSGLPSDRFFAERPEGSVSTLKIQRTQQEDSAVYLCASSLSLGVGNQPQHFGDGTRLSIL.

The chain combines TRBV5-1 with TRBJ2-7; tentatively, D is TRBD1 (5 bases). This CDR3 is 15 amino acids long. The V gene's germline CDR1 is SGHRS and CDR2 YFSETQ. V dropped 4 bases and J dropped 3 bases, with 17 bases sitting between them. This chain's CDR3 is CASSQATETVYEQYF. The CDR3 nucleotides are TGCGCCAGCAGCCAAGCGACAGAGACGGTCTACGAGCAGTACTTC.

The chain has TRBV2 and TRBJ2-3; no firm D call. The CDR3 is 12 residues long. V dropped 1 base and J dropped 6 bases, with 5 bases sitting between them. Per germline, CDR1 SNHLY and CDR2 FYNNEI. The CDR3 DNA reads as TGTGCCAGCAGTGAAGTCAGGGATACGCAGTATTTT. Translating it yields CASSEVRDTQYF. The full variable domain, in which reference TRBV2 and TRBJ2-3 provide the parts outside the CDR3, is EPEVTQTPSHQVTQMGQEVILRCVPISNHLYFYWYRQILGQKVEFLVSFYNNEISEKSEIFDDQFSVERPDGSNFTLKIRSTKLEDSAMYFCASSEVRDTQYFGPGTRLTVL.

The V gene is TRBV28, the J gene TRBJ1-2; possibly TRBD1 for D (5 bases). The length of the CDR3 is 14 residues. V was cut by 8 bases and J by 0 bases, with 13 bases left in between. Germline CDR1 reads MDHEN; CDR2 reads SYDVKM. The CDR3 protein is CASLEDTTNYGYTF. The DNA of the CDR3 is TGTGCCAGCTTAGAGGACACCACTAACTATGGCTACACCTTC.

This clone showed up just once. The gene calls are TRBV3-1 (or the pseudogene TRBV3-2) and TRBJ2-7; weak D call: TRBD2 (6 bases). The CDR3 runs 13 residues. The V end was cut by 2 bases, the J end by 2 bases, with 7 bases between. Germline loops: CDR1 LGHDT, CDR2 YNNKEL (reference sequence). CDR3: CASSQPGAYEQYF. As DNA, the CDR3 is TGTGCCAGCAGCCAACCGGGGGCCTACGAGCAGTACTTC.

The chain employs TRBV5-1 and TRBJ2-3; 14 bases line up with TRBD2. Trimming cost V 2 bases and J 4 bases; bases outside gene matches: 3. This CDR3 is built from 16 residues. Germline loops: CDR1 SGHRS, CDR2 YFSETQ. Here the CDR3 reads CASSLMTSGRADTQYF. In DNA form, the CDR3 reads TGCGCCAGCAGCTTAATGACTAGCGGGAGGGCAGATACGCAGTATTTT.

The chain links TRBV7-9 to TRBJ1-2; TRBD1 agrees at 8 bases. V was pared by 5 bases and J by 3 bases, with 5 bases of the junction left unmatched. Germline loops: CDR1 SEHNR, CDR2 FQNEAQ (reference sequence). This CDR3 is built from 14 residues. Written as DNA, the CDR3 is TGTGCCAGCAGCGGACAGGGTTGGGACTATGGCTACACCTTC. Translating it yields CASSGQGWDYGYTF.

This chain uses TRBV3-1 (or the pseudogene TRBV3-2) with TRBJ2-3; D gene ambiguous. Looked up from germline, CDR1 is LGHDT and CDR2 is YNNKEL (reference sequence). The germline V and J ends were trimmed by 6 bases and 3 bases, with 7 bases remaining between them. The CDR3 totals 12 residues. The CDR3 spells CASRSVTDTQYF. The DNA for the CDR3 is TGTGCCAGCAGATCAGTGACAGATACGCAGTATTTT.

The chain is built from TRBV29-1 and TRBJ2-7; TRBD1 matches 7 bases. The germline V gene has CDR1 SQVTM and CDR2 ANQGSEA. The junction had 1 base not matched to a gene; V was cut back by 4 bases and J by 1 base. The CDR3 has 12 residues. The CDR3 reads CSVAGQSYEQYF. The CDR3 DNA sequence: TGCAGCGTTGCGGGACAGTCCTACGAGCAGTACTTC.

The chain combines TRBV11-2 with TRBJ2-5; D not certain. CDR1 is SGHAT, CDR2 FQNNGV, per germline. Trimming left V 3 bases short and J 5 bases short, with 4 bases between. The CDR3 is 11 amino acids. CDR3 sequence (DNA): TGTGCCAGCAGCTTCATGGAGACCCAGTACTTC. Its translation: CASSFMETQYF.

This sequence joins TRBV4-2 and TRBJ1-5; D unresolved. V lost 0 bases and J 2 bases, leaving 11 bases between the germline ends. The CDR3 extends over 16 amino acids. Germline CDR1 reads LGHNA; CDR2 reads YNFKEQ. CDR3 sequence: CASSQEGNRGNQPQHF. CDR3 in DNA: TGTGCCAGCAGCCAAGAAGGAAATCGGGGCAATCAGCCCCAGCATTTT.

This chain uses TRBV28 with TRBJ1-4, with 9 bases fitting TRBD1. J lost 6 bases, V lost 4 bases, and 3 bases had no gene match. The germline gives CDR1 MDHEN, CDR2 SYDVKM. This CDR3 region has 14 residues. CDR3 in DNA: TGTGCCAGCAGTTCCCGACAGGGGGATGAAAAACTGTTTTTT. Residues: CASSSRQGDEKLFF.

DNA of the CDR3: TGCGCCAGCAGTCAAACAGGGAACACTGAAGCTTTCTTT. Its translation: CASSQTGNTEAFF. The chain has TRBV10-2 and TRBJ1-1; tentatively, D is TRBD1 (5 bases). Trimming shortened V by 5 bases and J by 1 base, and 8 bases separated the two germline ends. Germline CDR1 WSHSY, CDR2 SAAADI. The CDR3 has 13 residues.

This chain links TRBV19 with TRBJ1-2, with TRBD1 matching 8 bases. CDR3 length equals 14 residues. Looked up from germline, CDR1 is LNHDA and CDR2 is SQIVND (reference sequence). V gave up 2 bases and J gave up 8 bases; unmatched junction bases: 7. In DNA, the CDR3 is TGTGCCAGTAGTATATTCGGACAGGGTGGAGGCTACACCTTC. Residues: CASSIFGQGGGYTF.

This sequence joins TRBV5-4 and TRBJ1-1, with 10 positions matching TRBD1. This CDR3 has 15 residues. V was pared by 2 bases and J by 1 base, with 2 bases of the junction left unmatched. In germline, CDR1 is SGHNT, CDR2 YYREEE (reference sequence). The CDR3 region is CASSFRQGANTEAFF. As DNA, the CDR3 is TGTGCCAGCAGCTTTCGACAGGGGGCGAACACTGAAGCTTTCTTT.

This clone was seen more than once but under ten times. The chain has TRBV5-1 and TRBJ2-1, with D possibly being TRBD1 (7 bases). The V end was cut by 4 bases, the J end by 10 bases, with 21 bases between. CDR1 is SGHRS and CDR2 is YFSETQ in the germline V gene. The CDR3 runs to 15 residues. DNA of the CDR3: TGCGCCAGCAGCCCGGGACAGTTACTAGCATTGGAGCAGTTCTTC. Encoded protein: CASSPGQLLALEQFF.

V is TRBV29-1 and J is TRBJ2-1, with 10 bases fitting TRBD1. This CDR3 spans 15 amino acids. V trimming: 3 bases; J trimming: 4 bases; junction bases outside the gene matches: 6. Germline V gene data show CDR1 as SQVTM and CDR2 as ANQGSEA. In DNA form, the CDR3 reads TGCAGCGTTGAGAGTGGGACAGGGGCGTACAATGAGCAGTTCTTC. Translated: CSVESGTGAYNEQFF.

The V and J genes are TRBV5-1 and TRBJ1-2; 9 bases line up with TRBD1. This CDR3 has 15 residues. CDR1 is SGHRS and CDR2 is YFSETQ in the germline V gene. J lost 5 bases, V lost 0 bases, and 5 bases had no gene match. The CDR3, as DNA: TGCGCCAGCAGCTTGGTCGCCGACAGGGGGTATGGCTACACCTTC. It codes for CASSLVADRGYGYTF.

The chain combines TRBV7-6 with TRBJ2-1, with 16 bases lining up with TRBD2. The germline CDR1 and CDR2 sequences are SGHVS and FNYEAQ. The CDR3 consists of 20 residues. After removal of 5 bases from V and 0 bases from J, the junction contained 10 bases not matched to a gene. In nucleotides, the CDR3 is TGTGCCAGCAGCCGGGGACTAGCGGGGGGGCCGATGAGCTCCTACAATGAGCAGTTCTTC. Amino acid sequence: CASSRGLAGGPMSSYNEQFF. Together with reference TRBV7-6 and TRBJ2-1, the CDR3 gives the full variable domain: GAGVSQSPRYKVTKRGQDVALRCDPISGHVSLYWYRQALGQGPEFLTYFNYEAQQDKSGLPNDRFSAERPEGSISTLTIQRTEQRDSAMYRCASSRGLAGGPMSSYNEQFFGPGTRLTVL.

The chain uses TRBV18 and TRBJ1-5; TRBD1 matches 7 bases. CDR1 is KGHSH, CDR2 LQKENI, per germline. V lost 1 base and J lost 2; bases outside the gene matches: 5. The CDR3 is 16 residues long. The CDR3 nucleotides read TGTGCCAGCTCACCACGAGCAGACAGGGGCAATCAGCCCCAGCATTTT. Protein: CASSPRADRGNQPQHF.

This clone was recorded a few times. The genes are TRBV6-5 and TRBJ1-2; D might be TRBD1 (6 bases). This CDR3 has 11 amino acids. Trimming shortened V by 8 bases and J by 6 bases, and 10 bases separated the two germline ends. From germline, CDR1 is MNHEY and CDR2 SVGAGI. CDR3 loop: CASGWGHGYTF. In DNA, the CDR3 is TGTGCCAGCGGTTGGGGGCATGGCTACACCTTC.

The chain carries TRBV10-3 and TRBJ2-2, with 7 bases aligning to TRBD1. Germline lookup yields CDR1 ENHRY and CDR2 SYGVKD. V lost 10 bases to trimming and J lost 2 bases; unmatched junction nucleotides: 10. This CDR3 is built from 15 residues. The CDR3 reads CATGPGTVNTGELFF. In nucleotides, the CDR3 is TGTGCCACCGGGCCTGGGACAGTTAACACCGGGGAGCTGTTTTTT.

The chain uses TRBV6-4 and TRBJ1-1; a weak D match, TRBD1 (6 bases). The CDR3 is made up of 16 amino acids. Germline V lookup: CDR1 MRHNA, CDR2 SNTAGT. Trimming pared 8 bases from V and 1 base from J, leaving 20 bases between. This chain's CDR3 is CASVGPGTLRNTEAFF. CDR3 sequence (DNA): TGTGCCAGCGTAGGACCCGGGACATTAAGGAACACTGAAGCTTTCTTT.

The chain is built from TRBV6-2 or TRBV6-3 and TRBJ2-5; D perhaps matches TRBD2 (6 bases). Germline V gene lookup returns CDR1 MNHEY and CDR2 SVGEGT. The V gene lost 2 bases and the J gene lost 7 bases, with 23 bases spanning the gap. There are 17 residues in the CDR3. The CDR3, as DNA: TGTGCCAGCAGTTACGGGTTTTTTAGCGGTGCTTTGATGACCCAGTACTTC. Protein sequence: CASSYGFFSGALMTQYF.

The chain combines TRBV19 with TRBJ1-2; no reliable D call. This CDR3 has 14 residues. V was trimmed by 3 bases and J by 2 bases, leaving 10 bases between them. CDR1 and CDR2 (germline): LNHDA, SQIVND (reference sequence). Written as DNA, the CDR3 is TGTGCCAGTAGTATTACGCCGGGGAACTATGGCTACACCTTC. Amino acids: CASSITPGNYGYTF.

Written as DNA, the CDR3 is TGCAGCGTTGAATTAGCGGACTTCTATGGCTACACCTTC. Encoded protein: CSVELADFYGYTF. This chain connects TRBV29-1 to TRBJ1-2; D uncertain. With 2 bases removed from V and 4 bases from J, the gap between germline ends came to 11 bases. CDR3 length equals 13 residues. Looked up from germline, CDR1 is SQVTM and CDR2 is ANQGSEA.